One and the same sample provided the 14 T cell receptor beta chains below, sequenced in a study of T-cell reconstitution after alpha-beta-depleted transplantation in children. The authors prepared the TCRbeta library with unique molecular identifiers. A single record per CDR3 protein comes from TCRdb applying MiXCR to the PCR reads. The table lists under 20,000 distinct CDR3 sequences, roughly 13% of them singletons. Sequencing used PBMCs, mostly from graft donor cells, obtained 60 days after TCRalphabeta/CD19-depleted stem cell transplant. The receptors here all came from a female patient between 2 and 15 years old who had a stem cell transplant for congenital amegakaryocytic thrombocytopenia, so the T cells may come from the graft donor.

In its sample, this clonotype was seen many times. The genes are TRBV20-1 and TRBJ1-2; D is possibly TRBD1 (6 bases). CDR1 and CDR2 from the germline V gene are DFQATT and SNEGSKA (reference sequence). V gave up 0 bases and J gave up 2 bases, with 7 bases separating them. CDR3 size: 13 residues. Here the CDR3 reads CSARDQGNYGYTF. CDR3 nucleotide sequence: TGCAGTGCTAGAGATCAGGGGAACTATGGCTACACCTTC.

This clonotype rates as medium-sized. The chain uses TRBV20-1 and TRBJ2-5, with 9 bases matching TRBD1. The CDR3 has 15 residues. CDR1 is DFQATT and CDR2 is SNEGSKA in the germline V gene (reference sequence). The J segment lost 5 bases and the V segment lost 0 bases, leaving 7 bases of the junction unmatched. CDR3 protein: CSAREGGQGVETQYF. In DNA, the CDR3 is TGCAGTGCTAGAGAGGGGGGACAGGGAGTCGAGACCCAGTACTTC.

At least ten counts were recorded for this clonotype. V usage is TRBV20-1 and J usage is TRBJ2-7, with D perhaps matching TRBD2 (6 bases). Germline-derived CDR1 and CDR2 are DFQATT and SNEGSKA (reference sequence). This CDR3 comprises 16 residues. V lost 1 base, J lost 0 bases, and 16 bases lay in between. The CDR3 loop is CSARGGGGKSSYEQYF. The CDR3 DNA sequence: TGCAGTGCTAGAGGGGGAGGCGGCAAAAGCTCCTACGAGCAGTACTTC.

At least ten counts were recorded for this clonotype. The V gene is TRBV7-9, the J gene TRBJ2-7; D remains ambiguous. CDR1 is SEHNR and CDR2 is FQNEAQ in the germline V gene (reference sequence). The ends were cut back, 5 bases at V and 1 base at J, with 9 bases in the middle. The CDR3 consists of 13 residues. The CDR3 sequence: CASSPQISYEQYF. The CDR3 bases are TGTGCCAGCAGCCCCCAGATATCCTACGAGCAGTACTTC.

This clonotype was detected many times. The chain joins TRBV20-1 to TRBJ2-4; TRBD2 agrees at 11 bases. Trimming at V came to 6 bases and at J to 4 bases, leaving 8 bases not matched to a gene. The CDR3 loop spans 15 amino acids. From germline, CDR1 is DFQATT and CDR2 SNEGSKA (reference sequence). CDR3 coding DNA: TGCAGTGCAAGACTAGCGGGGCGGGCAAAAAACATTCAGTACTTC. This gives the protein CSARLAGRAKNIQYF.

This clonotype was detected ten times or more. The V and J genes are TRBV11-3 and TRBJ2-1, with D possibly TRBD2 on 6 matching bases. The V end lost 3 bases, the J end lost 7 bases, and 16 bases lay between the germline ends. The germline gives CDR1 SGHNT, CDR2 YENEEA. There are 15 residues in the CDR3. CDR3 nucleotide sequence: TGTGCCAGCAGCTTTGGCCCCTCTCGGGGGAATGAGCAGTTCTTC. This encodes CASSFGPSRGNEQFF.

This chain uses TRBV2 with TRBJ2-7; TRBD2 matches 9 bases. V trimming: 3 bases; J trimming: 4 bases; junction bases outside the gene matches: 10. The CDR3 totals 16 residues. Germline V lookup: CDR1 SNHLY, CDR2 FYNNEI. The CDR3, as DNA: TGTGCCAGCAGTGACCCCAGCGGGAGGTCCTTATACGAGCAGTACTTC. It encodes CASSDPSGRSLYEQYF. The full variable domain, its missing parts supplied by reference TRBV2 and TRBJ2-7, is EPEVTQTPSHQVTQMGQEVILRCVPISNHLYFYWYRQILGQKVEFLVSFYNNEISEKSEIFDDQFSVERPDGSNFTLKIRSTKLEDSAMYFCASSDPSGRSLYEQYFGPGTRLTVT.

This clonotype was found many times. The V call is TRBV4-2, the J call TRBJ1-2, with D perhaps TRBD1 (5 bases). CDR3 length equals 12 residues. The germline V gene has CDR1 LGHNA and CDR2 YNFKEQ. V shed 0 bases and J shed 14 bases, with 13 bases lying between them. CDR3 DNA: TGTGCCAGCAGCCAAGATAGCAGGGCGGGTACCTTC. Translation gives CASSQDSRAGTF.

Ten or more counts support this clonotype. This chain uses TRBV5-1 with TRBJ2-7, with TRBD2 identical over 10 bases. The CDR3 consists of 14 residues. The germline V gene has CDR1 SGHRS and CDR2 YFSETQ. V trimming: 0 bases; J trimming: 3 bases; junction bases outside the gene matches: 0. CDR3 DNA sequence: TGCGCCAGCAGCTTGGCTAGCGGGAGCTACGAGCAGTACTTC. Residues: CASSLASGSYEQYF.

This clonotype was found many times. The chain has TRBV5-1 and TRBJ2-7; 8 positions agree with TRBD1. With V trimmed by 4 bases and J by 2 bases, 8 bases remained unmatched. This CDR3 has 15 amino acids. Germline lookup yields CDR1 SGHRS and CDR2 YFSETQ. Here the CDR3 reads CASSDTGTGAYEQYF. As DNA, the CDR3 is TGCGCCAGCAGCGATACCGGGACAGGAGCCTACGAGCAGTACTTC.

This clonotype showed up just once. The chain couples TRBV28 to TRBJ1-1, with D possibly TRBD1 on 6 matching bases. In germline, CDR1 is MDHEN, CDR2 SYDVKM. There are 17 residues in the CDR3. Trimming shortened V by 3 bases and J by 0 bases, and 17 bases separated the two germline ends. CDR3 residues: CASSFPRGGSVNTEAFF. CDR3 nucleotides: TGTGCCAGCAGTTTTCCTCGGGGGGGCTCTGTGAACACTGAAGCTTTCTTT.

The sample holds many counts of this clonotype. This sequence joins TRBV24-1 and TRBJ2-3; 9 positions agree with TRBD2. Germline CDR1 is KGHDR and CDR2 is SFDVKD. V was pared by 4 bases and J by 5 bases, with 21 bases of the junction left unmatched. CDR3 size: 20 residues. CDR3 DNA: TGTGCCACCAGTGACCCGAGTTTCTCACAAGTAGCGGGAGAGGGAGATACGCAGTATTTT. Protein product: CATSDPSFSQVAGEGDTQYF.

At least ten counts were recorded for this clonotype. This rearrangement joins TRBV29-1 to TRBJ2-7; D is unresolved. Trimming cost V 4 bases and J 6 bases, with 19 bases left between them. Germline V CDR1 and CDR2: SQVTM, ANQGSEA. There are 14 residues in the CDR3. CDR3 sequence (DNA): TGCAGCGTTGCTCGAGTCCTCCATTCCGGCGAGCAGTACTTC. This gives the protein CSVARVLHSGEQYF.

The CDR3 DNA sequence: TGCAGTGCCCAGGGACAGGGAAATTCACCCCTCCACTTT. Residues: CSAQGQGNSPLHF. The genes are TRBV20-1 and TRBJ1-6, with 9 positions matching TRBD1. The CDR3 runs to 13 residues. V dropped 6 bases and J dropped 7; count of bases not matched to a gene: 4. CDR1 and CDR2 from the germline V gene are DFQATT and SNEGSKA (reference sequence).